Each of the 9 T cell receptor beta chains below was sequenced from the same sample in a study of blood T cell repertoires in COVID-19. This table comes from immunoSEQ multiplex PCR, and its TCRdb copy is limited to in-frame clones, with some not included. The sample consists of 200,000 to 250,000 clones, 88% of them appearing once. The specimen sequenced was PBMCs or T cells enriched from blood (not recorded which). The origin of the receptors is a woman aged 30 to 39 who had been exposed to COVID-19.

This chain connects TRBV6-5 to TRBJ2-3; 9 bases line up with TRBD1. V shed 7 bases, J shed 5 bases, and the junction held 4 bases outside the gene matches. The CDR3 sequence is 13 residues long. CDR1 is MNHEY and CDR2 is SVGAGI in the germline V gene. CDR3 region: CASNRGRKDTQYF. The CDR3 DNA reads TGTGCCAGCAACAGGGGGCGCAAAGATACGCAGTATTTT.

CDR3 sequence reads: CASSFTYEQYF. The CDR3 DNA reads TGTGCCAGCAGTTTCACCTACGAGCAGTACTTC. This chain connects TRBV6-5 to TRBJ2-7; D unclear. The CDR3 length is 11 residues. V shed 4 bases and J shed 2 bases, with 3 bases lying between them. Germline CDR1 is MNHEY and CDR2 is SVGAGI.

The V call is TRBV12-3 or TRBV12-4, the J call TRBJ2-7, with 11 bases identical to TRBD2. CDR3 size: 11 residues. V lost 5 bases and J lost 12; bases outside the gene matches: 3. CDR3 bases: TGTGCCAGCAGTGAGGGACTAGCGGCGTACTTC. It yields the protein CASSEGLAAYF.

The chain joins TRBV28 to TRBJ1-1; no reliable D call. V lost 3 bases to trimming and J lost 4 bases, with 6 bases between them. The CDR3 runs to 12 residues. Looked up from germline, CDR1 is MDHEN and CDR2 is SYDVKM. The CDR3 region is CASSFERTEAFF. The CDR3, as DNA: TGTGCCAGCAGTTTTGAGCGCACTGAAGCTTTCTTT.

The V gene is TRBV10-3, the J gene TRBJ2-2, with 8 bases aligning to TRBD2. The trim removed 5 bases at V and 5 bases at J, leaving 7 bases unmatched. The V gene's germline CDR1 is ENHRY and CDR2 SYGVKD. CDR3 size: 15 residues. DNA for the CDR3: TGTGCCATCAGTTCTCCGGGGGGGGCGACCGGGGAGCTGTTTTTT. This translates into CAISSPGGATGELFF.

The chain couples TRBV30 to TRBJ2-1, with TRBD2 matching 12 bases. Per germline, CDR1 GTSNPN and CDR2 SVGIG (reference sequence). The J segment lost 10 bases and the V segment lost 0 bases, leaving 16 bases of the junction unmatched. CDR3 size: 18 residues. The CDR3 sequence: CAWSVRRRASGRAPEQFF. The CDR3 DNA is TGTGCCTGGAGTGTACGTCGAAGGGCTAGCGGGAGGGCCCCCGAGCAGTTCTTC.

The chain links TRBV18 to TRBJ2-1; 10 bases match TRBD1. V trimming: 0 bases; J trimming: 1 base; junction bases outside the gene matches: 0. CDR1 is KGHSH, CDR2 LQKENI, per germline. The CDR3 length is 16 residues. Here the CDR3 reads CASSPPDRGSYNEQFF. The CDR3 DNA reads TGTGCCAGCTCACCACCGGACAGGGGGTCCTACAATGAGCAGTTCTTC.

The rearrangement links TRBV30 to TRBJ1-4; the match to TRBD1 covers 9 bases. The CDR3 extends over 14 amino acids. From germline, CDR1 is GTSNPN and CDR2 SVGIG (reference sequence). V gave up 2 bases and J gave up 6 bases; unmatched junction bases: 4. CDR3 sequence: CAWSPDRGDEKLFF. The CDR3 DNA sequence: TGTGCCTGGAGTCCGGACAGGGGCGATGAAAAACTGTTTTTT.

This clone was seen at least ten times. V gene TRBV2 combines with J gene TRBJ1-1; D is unresolved. Looked up from germline, CDR1 is SNHLY and CDR2 is FYNNEI. The length of the CDR3 is 13 residues. Trimming removed 7 bases from V and 1 base from J, with 10 bases in between. CDR3 loop: CASNQVANTEAFF. The CDR3 DNA follows: TGTGCCAGCAACCAGGTCGCGAACACTGAAGCTTTCTTT.